Shown below are 32 T cell receptor beta chains from a single sample sequenced in a study of CXCR3-negative and CXCR3-positive naive CD8 T cells (dated by TCRdb to between 2019 and 2020). Paper-wide results and their limitations: Compared with CXCR3-negative naive cells, CXCR3-positive naive cells had TRB CDR3s with higher hydrophobicity (lower Kidera factor 4), lower energy, and higher strength and volume indices.

Antigen specificity for these receptors is unknown. TCRdb names NextSeq 550 as the instrument used. The Human TCR Profiling Kit (MiLaboratory) was used to make UMI-labeled 5' RACE TRB cDNA libraries. Reads reprocessed by TCRdb are summarized as one entry per CDR3 protein sequence, and DNA is absent. This sample's clone table shows about 5,500 distinct CDR3 sequences. The leading ten clones occupy less than 2% of the sample. Sequencing used naive CXCR3+ CD8+ T cells from blood. The cell subset or site label, as the study defines it: CD45RO-CCR7+CD27+CD95- naive CD8+ T cells expressing CXCR3 (TNR3+). The receptors come from a human donor in good health. Some clones in this sample may be carry-over from other donors' samples.

Its frequency marks this clonotype as medium-sized. The chain recombines TRBV9 with TRBJ2-7. The CDR3 runs 14 residues. Germline V gene data show CDR1 as SGDLS and CDR2 as YYNGEE. CDR3: CASSVASVAYEQYF.

The rearrangement links TRBV7-7 to TRBJ2-2; TCRdb calls TRBD1, which cannot be checked without DNA. The CDR3 contains 15 residues. Germline V lookup: CDR1 SSHAT, CDR2 FNYEAQ (reference sequence). Here the CDR3 reads CASSSPSGVPGELFF. The whole variable domain, remainder taken from reference TRBV7-7 and TRBJ2-2, is GAGVSQSPRYKVTKRGQDVTLRCDPISSHATLYWYQQALGQGPEFLTYFNYEAQPDKSGLPSDRFSAERPEGSISTLTIQRTEQRDSAMYRCASSSPSGVPGELFFGEGSRLTVL.

J is TRBJ2-5 and V is TRBV3-1. The CDR3 consists of 15 residues. Germline assignment: CDR1 LGHDT and CDR2 YNNKEL (reference sequence). The CDR3 loop reads CASSQGHTVQETQYF.

The chain couples TRBV5-1 to TRBJ1-6; there is no DNA to check the TCRdb D call of TRBD1. The CDR3 sequence is 12 residues long. Looked up from germline, CDR1 is SGHRS and CDR2 is YFSETQ. The CDR3 loop is CASSGAGSPLHF.

The chain has TRBV7-6 and TRBJ2-5; with no DNA, the TCRdb D assignment of TRBD2 cannot be verified. The CDR3 has 16 residues. Germline-derived CDR1 and CDR2 are SGHVS and FNYEAQ. CDR3 sequence: CSSSLGVGSSGETQYF.

The chain carries TRBV13 and TRBJ1-2; TCRdb indicates TRBD1, and absent DNA this call remains unverified. Germline CDR1 is PRHDT and CDR2 is FYEKMQ (reference sequence). The CDR3 runs to 14 residues. CDR3 residues: CASSPPTGYYGYTF.

This rearrangement joins TRBV5-1 to TRBJ2-3. Looked up from germline, CDR1 is SGHRS and CDR2 is YFSETQ. There are 15 residues in the CDR3. Here the CDR3 reads CASSLGSTSTDTQYF.

This clonotype is labeled medium-sized based on frequency. The chain employs TRBV6-5 and TRBJ2-5; with no DNA, the TCRdb D assignment of TRBD2 cannot be verified. This CDR3 has 15 amino acids. Germline V gene data show CDR1 as MNHEY and CDR2 as SVGAGI. The CDR3 sequence: CASTLAGGPQETQYF.

The V and J genes are TRBV19 and TRBJ2-5. The CDR3 consists of 15 residues. Per germline, CDR1 LNHDA and CDR2 SQIVND (reference sequence). The chain's CDR3 is CASSIGGNEVETQYF.

The chain has TRBV29-1 and TRBJ1-2; TCRdb calls TRBD1, which cannot be checked without DNA. CDR1 SQVTM and CDR2 ANQGSEA come from the germline V gene. The CDR3 runs to 13 residues. The CDR3 loop is CSITGGEDYGYTF.

The gene calls are TRBV7-9 and TRBJ2-3. Germline CDR1 reads SEHNR; CDR2 reads FQNEAQ (reference sequence). The CDR3 contains 16 residues. CDR3: CASSLPGVQGTDTQYF.

CDR3 loop: CASSLGRRVQETQYF. The V and J genes are TRBV11-2 and TRBJ2-5; TCRdb gives TRBD1 as the D gene, but with no DNA this cannot be confirmed. The CDR3 is made up of 15 amino acids. CDR1 is SGHAT and CDR2 is FQNNGV in the germline V gene.

This rearrangement joins TRBV4-1 to TRBJ2-1; TCRdb's D call of TRBD2 is untestable without DNA. The CDR3 is 16 amino acids. Germline CDR1 reads MGHRA; CDR2 reads YSYEKL. CDR3 in amino acids: CASTVRLAGGYNEQFF.

CDR3 residues: CSATGRYGYTF. V is TRBV29-1 and J is TRBJ1-2; absent DNA, TCRdb's TRBD1 call cannot be checked. CDR1 is SQVTM and CDR2 is ANQGSEA in the germline V gene. The CDR3 is made up of 11 amino acids.

This chain connects TRBV5-1 to TRBJ2-1. The length of the CDR3 is 14 residues. The V gene's germline CDR1 is SGHRS and CDR2 YFSETQ. This CDR3 is CASSLETIGDEQFF.

V and J are TRBV28 and TRBJ2-2; TCRdb indicates TRBD1, and absent DNA this call remains unverified. Germline assignment: CDR1 MDHEN and CDR2 SYDVKM. This CDR3 spans 15 amino acids. CDR3: CATYRETENTGELFF.

This clonotype is classed as medium-sized by frequency. The genes are TRBV12-3 or TRBV12-4 and TRBJ2-7. The CDR3 is made up of 12 amino acids. CDR3 sequence reads: CASTPGGGEQYF.

This chain joins TRBV27 and TRBJ2-3. Germline lookup yields CDR1 MNHEY and CDR2 SMNVEV (reference sequence). The CDR3 consists of 13 residues. CDR3 sequence reads: CASSSSLADTQYF.

The CDR3 reads CASSLAGASTGELFF. This sequence joins TRBV28 and TRBJ2-2. The CDR3 loop spans 15 amino acids. Germline V gene sequence: CDR1 MDHEN, CDR2 SYDVKM.

The chain couples TRBV28 to TRBJ2-1; TCRdb picks TRBD2, but there is no DNA to check that call. Germline-derived CDR1 and CDR2 are MDHEN and SYDVKM. The CDR3 is 16 residues long. CDR3 in amino acids: CASSFLAGSSYNEQFF.

The V call is TRBV10-3, the J call TRBJ2-3; with no DNA, the TCRdb D assignment of TRBD1 cannot be verified. This CDR3 region has 15 residues. Germline V gene data show CDR1 as ENHRY and CDR2 as SYGVKD. The CDR3 sequence is CAISGQGEFGDTQYF.

Its frequency marks this clonotype as medium-sized. This sequence joins TRBV13 and TRBJ2-7; the TCRdb D gene call, TRBD1, has no DNA to confirm it. The CDR3 covers 15 residues. CDR1 is PRHDT, CDR2 FYEKMQ, per germline (reference sequence). CDR3 amino acids: CASSPVGSSLYEQYF.

Measured by frequency, this clonotype is medium-sized. This chain links TRBV12-5 with TRBJ2-7; TCRdb's assignment of TRBD2 cannot be checked, as there is no DNA. Germline assignment: CDR1 LGHNT and CDR2 FRNRAP. The CDR3 length is 16 residues. The CDR3 loop is CASGFNPGRRAYEQYF.

Its frequency marks this clonotype as medium-sized. The J gene is TRBJ1-1, the V gene TRBV7-9. Germline loops: CDR1 SEHNR, CDR2 FQNEAQ (reference sequence). The CDR3 has 16 amino acids. The CDR3: CASSSGRPGVNTEAFF.

The CDR3 region is CSAVNMGQETQYF. The V call is TRBV29-1, the J call TRBJ2-5. This CDR3 region has 13 residues. Per germline, CDR1 SQVTM and CDR2 ANQGSEA.

Considering frequency, this clonotype is medium-sized. V usage is TRBV19 and J usage is TRBJ1-1; lacking DNA, the TRBD1 call made by TCRdb goes unchecked. In germline, CDR1 is LNHDA, CDR2 SQIVND (reference sequence). The CDR3 has 14 residues. CDR3 sequence reads: CASSPTGQGTEAFF.

The CDR3 region is CSVQGAGNTYEQYF. The V and J genes are TRBV20-1 and TRBJ2-7; without DNA, the TCRdb call of TRBD1 cannot be checked. Germline V gives CDR1 DFQATT, CDR2 SNEGSKA (reference sequence). The CDR3 is made up of 14 amino acids.

This clonotype is called medium-sized based on its frequency. The rearrangement links TRBV7-9 to TRBJ2-5. The germline gives CDR1 SEHNR, CDR2 FQNEAQ (reference sequence). The CDR3 has 12 amino acids. This CDR3 is CASSSEQETQYF.

The CDR3: CASSGRTGGEIANYGYTF. The chain carries TRBV7-9 and TRBJ1-2; lacking DNA, the TRBD1 call made by TCRdb goes unchecked. Germline V gene lookup returns CDR1 SEHNR and CDR2 FQNEAQ (reference sequence). The CDR3 totals 18 residues.

This chain's CDR3 is CASRRTSGSSDTQYF. This rearrangement joins TRBV7-9 to TRBJ2-3; without DNA, the TCRdb call of TRBD2 cannot be checked. The CDR3 extends over 15 amino acids. The germline CDR1 and CDR2 sequences are SEHNR and FQNEAQ (reference sequence).

The J gene is TRBJ2-1, the V gene TRBV29-1; absent DNA, TCRdb's TRBD2 call cannot be checked. CDR1 SQVTM and CDR2 ANQGSEA come from the germline V gene. The CDR3 sequence is 14 residues long. CDR3 region: CSVDSGSGRNEQFF.

This clonotype is identified as medium-sized from frequency. The chain is built from TRBV7-9 and TRBJ1-1. The CDR3 extends over 14 amino acids. Germline V gene sequence: CDR1 SEHNR, CDR2 FQNEAQ (reference sequence). The chain's CDR3 is CASSSESHNTEAFF.